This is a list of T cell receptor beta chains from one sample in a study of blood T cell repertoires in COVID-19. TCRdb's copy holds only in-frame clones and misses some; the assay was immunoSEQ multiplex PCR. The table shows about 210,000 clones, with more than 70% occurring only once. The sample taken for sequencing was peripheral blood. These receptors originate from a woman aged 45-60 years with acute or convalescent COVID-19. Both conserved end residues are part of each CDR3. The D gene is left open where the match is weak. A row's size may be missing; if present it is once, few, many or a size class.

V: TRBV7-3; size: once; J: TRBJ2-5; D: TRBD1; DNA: TGTGCCAGCAGCTTATCTGGACAGGGGGAGACCCAGTACTTC; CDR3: CASSLSGQGETQYF
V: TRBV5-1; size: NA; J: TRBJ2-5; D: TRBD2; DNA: TGCGCCAGCAGCACTCAGGGACTAGAACAAGAGACCCAGTACTTC; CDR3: CASSTQGLEQETQYF
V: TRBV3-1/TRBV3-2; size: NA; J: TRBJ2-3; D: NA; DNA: TGTGCCAGCAGCCTTGGGCCAGATACGCAGTATTTT; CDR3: CASSLGPDTQYF
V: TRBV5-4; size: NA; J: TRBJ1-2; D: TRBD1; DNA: TGTGCCAGCAGCCTGGACAGGGGGCTAGGAGGCTACACCTTC; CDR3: CASSLDRGLGGYTF
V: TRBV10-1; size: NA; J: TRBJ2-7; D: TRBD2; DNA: TGCGCCAGCAGTGAGTTTGCGGGAGACGAGCAGTACTTC; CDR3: CASSEFAGDEQYF
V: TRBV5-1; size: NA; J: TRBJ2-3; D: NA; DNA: TGCGCCAGCAGCTTGGGCTTGCGGTCCACAGATACGCAGTATTTT; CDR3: CASSLGLRSTDTQYF
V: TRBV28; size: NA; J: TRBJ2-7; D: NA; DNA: TGTGCCAGCAGTTTATCGGGGTACGAGCAGTACTTC; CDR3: CASSLSGYEQYF
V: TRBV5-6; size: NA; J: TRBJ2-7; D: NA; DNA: TGTGCCAGCAGCCTGGCGGACAGCCTCCTTGGAGAGCAGTACTTC; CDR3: CASSLADSLLGEQYF
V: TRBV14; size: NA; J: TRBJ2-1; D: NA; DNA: TGTGCCAGCAGCCAATTCGACGGGATATTCTCCTACAATGAGCAGTTCTTC; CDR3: CASSQFDGIFSYNEQFF
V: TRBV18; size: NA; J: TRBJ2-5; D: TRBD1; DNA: TGTGCCAGCTCACCACGAATCGGAGGACAGGGGGCATCTGAGACCCAGTACTTC; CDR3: CASSPRIGGQGASETQYF
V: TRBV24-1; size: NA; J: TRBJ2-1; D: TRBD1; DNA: TGTGCCACCAGTGACCGGGACAGGCGTTACAATGAGCAGTTCTTC; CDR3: CATSDRDRRYNEQFF
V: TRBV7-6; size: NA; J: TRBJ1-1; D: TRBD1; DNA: TGTGCCAGCAGCTCCGGACAGGGCGACACTGAAGCTTTCTTT; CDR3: CASSSGQGDTEAFF
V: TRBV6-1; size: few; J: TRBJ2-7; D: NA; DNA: TGTGCCAGCAGTGACCCCGGGAGACAGTACTTC; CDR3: CASSDPGRQYF
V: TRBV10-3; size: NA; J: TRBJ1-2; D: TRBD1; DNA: TGTGCCATCAGTCCCCAGACAGGGTTGGATGGCTACACCTTC; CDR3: CAISPQTGLDGYTF
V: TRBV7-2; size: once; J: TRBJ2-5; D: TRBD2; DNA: TGTGCCAGCAGCTTACACGGGAGGCGAGAGACCCAGTACTTC; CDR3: CASSLHGRRETQYF
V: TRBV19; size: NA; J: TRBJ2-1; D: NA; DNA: TGTGCCAGTAGTTGGGGGGAGGCCTACAATGAGCAGTTCTTC; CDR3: CASSWGEAYNEQFF
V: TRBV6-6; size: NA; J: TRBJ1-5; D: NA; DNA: TGTGCCAGCAGTCTAAGCCTCTTATTGGATCAGCCCCAGCATTTT; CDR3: CASSLSLLLDQPQHF
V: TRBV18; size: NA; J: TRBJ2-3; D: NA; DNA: TGTGCCAGCTCACAGGGGACTAGCACAGATACGCAGTATTTT; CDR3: CASSQGTSTDTQYF
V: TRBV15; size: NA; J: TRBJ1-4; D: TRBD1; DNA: TGTGCCACCAGCAGGGACAGGAATGAAAAACTGTTTTTT; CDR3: CATSRDRNEKLFF
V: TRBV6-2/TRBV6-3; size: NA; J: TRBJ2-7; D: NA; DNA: TGTGCCAGCAGCACCCGAGGGAGGCCCTACGAGCAGTACTTC; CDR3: CASSTRGRPYEQYF
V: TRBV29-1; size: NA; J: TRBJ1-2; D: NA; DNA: TGCAGCGTTGTGGGGAGGTATGGCTACACCTTC; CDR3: CSVVGRYGYTF
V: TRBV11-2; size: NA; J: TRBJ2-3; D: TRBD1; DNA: TGTGCCAGCAGCCCCCCAGGGGGCGCATCAGATACGCAGTATTTT; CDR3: CASSPPGGASDTQYF
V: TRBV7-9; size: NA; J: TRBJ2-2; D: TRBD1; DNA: TGTGCCAGCAGCCCACAGGGACAGGGGGCAGGGGAGCTGTTTTTT; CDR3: CASSPQGQGAGELFF
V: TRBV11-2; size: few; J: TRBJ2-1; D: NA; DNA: TGTGCCAGCAGCTCATGGGACTCCGAGAGGGGGCGGGGTGAGCAGTTCTTC; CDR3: CASSSWDSERGRGEQFF
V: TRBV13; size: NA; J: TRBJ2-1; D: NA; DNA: TGTGCCAGCAGCTTAGTAGGGCCAACGGGGAATGAGCAGTTCTTC; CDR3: CASSLVGPTGNEQFF
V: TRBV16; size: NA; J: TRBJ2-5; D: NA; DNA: TGTGCCAGCAGCCAAGACAGGATGGGAGAGACCCAGTACTTC; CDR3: CASSQDRMGETQYF
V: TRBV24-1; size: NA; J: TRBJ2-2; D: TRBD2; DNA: TGTGCCACCAGTGGAACCGGGAGGGATACCGGGGAGCTGTTTTTT; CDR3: CATSGTGRDTGELFF
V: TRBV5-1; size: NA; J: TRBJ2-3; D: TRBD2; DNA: TGCGCCAGCAGCAACGGTCGGACTAGCGGGAGGTTGGGGGGCACAGATACGCAGTATTTT; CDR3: CASSNGRTSGRLGGTDTQYF
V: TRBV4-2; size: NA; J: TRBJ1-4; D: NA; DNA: TGTGCCAGCAGCCAGGCCGGGTTGTGGGAGGCAACTAATGAAAAACTGTTTTTT; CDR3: CASSQAGLWEATNEKLFF
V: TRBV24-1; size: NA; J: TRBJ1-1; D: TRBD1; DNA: TGTGCCACCAGTGATACGACAGGGGGAAACACTGAAGCTTTCTTT; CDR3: CATSDTTGGNTEAFF
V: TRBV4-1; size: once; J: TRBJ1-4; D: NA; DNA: TGCGCCAGCAGCCGAGACGGGGTGACTAATGAAAAACTGTTTTTT; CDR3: CASSRDGVTNEKLFF
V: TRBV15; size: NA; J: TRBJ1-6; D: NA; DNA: TGTGCCACCAGCAGAGGGGGAGGGGCACCCCTCCACTTT; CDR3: CATSRGGGAPLHF
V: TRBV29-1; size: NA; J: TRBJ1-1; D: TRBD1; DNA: TGCAGCGTTGAAGATAGAGCGGACAGGGCTGATGCAGCTTTCTTT; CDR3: CSVEDRADRADAAFF